Presented here are 17 T cell receptor beta chains from one specimen sequenced in a study of control samples from healthy donors and cancer patients. TCRdb's table, derived via immunoSEQ multiplex PCR, lists solely in-frame clones and lacks some. The table includes some 100,000 clones, 80% to 95% detected once. The sample was blood. These receptors all come from a human donor in good health. The donor label of this sample is uncertain.

V gene TRBV10-2 combines with J gene TRBJ1-5, with 10 bases fitting TRBD1. CDR1 is WSHSY, CDR2 SAAADI, per germline. The CDR3 length is 15 residues. Trimming removed 6 bases from V and 2 bases from J; junction bases left unmatched: 4. In DNA form, the CDR3 reads TGCGCCAGCAGCGTCGGGACAGGGGGCAATCAGCCCCAGCATTTT. It is translated as CASSVGTGGNQPQHF.

The rearrangement joins TRBV6-5 to TRBJ2-1; possible D gene TRBD1, 5 bases. Between the trimmed V and J ends, which lost 0 bases and 7 bases, there was a span of 10 bases. The CDR3 runs to 14 residues. Germline V lookup: CDR1 MNHEY, CDR2 SVGAGI. CDR3 amino acids: CASSYSPRVNEQFF. The CDR3 nucleotides are TGTGCCAGCAGTTACTCTCCCAGGGTAAATGAGCAGTTCTTC.

A note on this clone: The junction shows a germline mismatch at one end, possibly a read error. This same CDR3 is encoded by further DNA sequences in the sample. The chain is built from TRBV11-2 and TRBJ1-2; D not resolved. This CDR3 spans 15 amino acids. The germline gives CDR1 SGHAT, CDR2 FQNNGV. CDR3 protein: CASSLSPTEHYGYTF. DNA for the CDR3: TGTGCCAGCAGCTTATCCCCGACCGAGCATTATGGCTATACCTTC.

This clone came up once. V gene TRBV19 combines with J gene TRBJ2-1; maybe TRBD2 (6 bases). CDR3 length: 16 residues. Trimming took 5 bases from V and 8 from J, leaving 22 bases between them. CDR1 and CDR2 from the germline V gene are LNHDA and SQIVND (reference sequence). For the CDR3, the DNA is TGTGCCAGTAGTCCCCCTCGGAGGAGGGGTGCCGATGAGCAGTTCTTC. Its translation is CASSPPRRRGADEQFF.

The V and J genes are TRBV5-1 and TRBJ1-5; D unresolved. Per the germline V gene, CDR1 is SGHRS and CDR2 is YFSETQ. This CDR3 contains 15 residues. Trimming stripped 1 base from V and 0 bases from J, with 8 bases between. The CDR3 coding sequence is TGCGCCAGCAGCTTGTTGCCAGATAGCAATCAGCCCCAGCATTTT. Its protein product is CASSLLPDSNQPQHF. Based on the CDR3 plus reference TRBV5-1 and TRBJ1-5, the full variable domain is KAGVTQTPRYLIKTRGQQVTLSCSPISGHRSVSWYQQTPGQGLQFLFEYFSETQRNKGNFPGRFSGRQFSNSRSEMNVSTLELGDSALYLCASSLLPDSNQPQHFGDGTRLSIL.

This clone has just one count. The J gene is TRBJ1-4, the V gene TRBV13, with unresolved D. The V end was cut by 4 bases, the J end by 7 bases, with 10 bases between. This CDR3 comprises 13 residues. Germline values: CDR1 PRHDT, CDR2 FYEKMQ (reference sequence). Here the CDR3 DNA reads TGTGCCAGCAGCTCCCGGGCCTTTGAAAAACTGTTTTTT. It codes for CASSSRAFEKLFF.

The J gene is TRBJ2-5, the V gene TRBV30; D perhaps matches TRBD2 (7 bases). Per the germline V gene, CDR1 is GTSNPN and CDR2 is SVGIG (reference sequence). V gave up 2 bases and J gave up 1 base, with 11 bases separating them. CDR3 length: 14 amino acids. This CDR3 is CAWSQRGGQETQYF. CDR3 bases: TGTGCCTGGAGTCAGAGGGGGGGCCAAGAGACCCAGTACTTC.

This sequence joins TRBV19 and TRBJ1-1; D possibly corresponds to TRBD1 (6 bases). The CDR3 contains 15 residues. V gave up 6 bases and J gave up 5 bases, with 19 bases separating them. Germline lookup yields CDR1 LNHDA and CDR2 SQIVND (reference sequence). The CDR3 sequence is CASSPGGGRGTEAFF. As DNA, the CDR3 is TGTGCCAGTAGCCCTGGGGGGGGGCGAGGGACTGAAGCTTTCTTT.

The J gene is TRBJ1-4, the V gene TRBV9, with no clear D. The ends were cut back, 3 bases at V and 3 bases at J, with 9 bases in the middle. CDR3 length: 14 amino acids. Germline loops: CDR1 SGDLS, CDR2 YYNGEE. Written as DNA, the CDR3 is TGTGCCAGCAGCGGACCAAATCCTAATGAAAAACTGTTTTTT. Its protein product is CASSGPNPNEKLFF.

The chain joins TRBV28 to TRBJ1-2; D perhaps matches TRBD1 (5 bases). CDR1 and CDR2 (germline): MDHEN, SYDVKM. V was cut by 8 bases and J by 4 bases, with 17 bases left in between. This CDR3 is built from 14 residues. The CDR3 here is CASLDKASIYGYTF. DNA for the CDR3: TGTGCCAGCCTGGACAAGGCTTCCATCTATGGCTACACCTTC.

The CDR3: CASSSRYGQGAPEQYF. The CDR3 nucleotides read TGCGCCAGCAGCTCCCGGTATGGACAGGGGGCTCCCGAGCAGTACTTC. This chain connects TRBV4-1 to TRBJ2-7; 11 nucleotides match TRBD1. V lost 5 bases and J lost 6; bases outside the gene matches: 12. The CDR3 is made up of 16 amino acids. Germline lookup yields CDR1 MGHRA and CDR2 YSYEKL.

To note about this clone: Other DNA sequences in the same sample also yield this CDR3. The chain joins TRBV5-1 to TRBJ2-7; no clear D. This CDR3 is built from 13 residues. Germline V gene data show CDR1 as SGHRS and CDR2 as YFSETQ. The ends were cut back, 0 bases at V and 3 bases at J, with 7 bases in the middle. As DNA, the CDR3 is TGCGCCAGCAGCTTGGATCGGAACTACGAGCAGTACTTC. Its protein product is CASSLDRNYEQYF.

The chain couples TRBV19 to TRBJ2-2; TRBD2 might be the D (6 bases). The CDR3 is 18 amino acids. Trimming removed 2 bases at V and 0 bases at J, with 16 bases between. Germline V gene lookup returns CDR1 LNHDA and CDR2 SQIVND (reference sequence). CDR3 in amino acids: CASSIPGRGGPNTGELFF. The DNA of the CDR3 is TGTGCCAGTAGTATACCGGGAAGGGGAGGCCCGAACACCGGGGAGCTGTTTTTT.

The V call is TRBV30, the J call TRBJ1-5; 12 nucleotides match TRBD1. The length of the CDR3 is 17 residues. Germline CDR1 reads GTSNPN; CDR2 reads SVGIG (reference sequence). Trimming cost V 2 bases and J 3 bases; bases outside gene matches: 8. The CDR3 sequence: CAWSNPGTGGVNQPQHF. As DNA, the CDR3 is TGTGCCTGGAGTAATCCCGGGACAGGGGGCGTCAATCAGCCCCAGCATTTT.

The genes are TRBV13 and TRBJ1-3; D is undetermined. Trimming pared 5 bases from V and 8 bases from J, leaving 13 bases between. The CDR3 consists of 13 residues. Germline values: CDR1 PRHDT, CDR2 FYEKMQ (reference sequence). CDR3 in DNA: TGTGCCAGCAGCAATAGAGTCGGTTACACCATATATTTT. Encoded protein: CASSNRVGYTIYF.

The CDR3 spells CASSLVQGSSGNTIYF. CDR3 nucleotides: TGTGCCAGCAGCTTAGTTCAGGGCTCCTCTGGAAACACCATATATTTT. V gene TRBV7-2 combines with J gene TRBJ1-3; a weak D match, TRBD1 (5 bases). The CDR3 consists of 16 residues. Looked up from germline, CDR1 is SGHTA and CDR2 is FQGNSA. The V end lost 1 base, the J end lost 0 bases, and 10 bases lay between the germline ends.

The rearrangement uses TRBV9 and TRBJ1-4, with D perhaps matching TRBD1 (5 bases). Germline CDR1 reads SGDLS; CDR2 reads YYNGEE. CDR3 size: 15 residues. V dropped 4 bases and J dropped 5 bases, with 15 bases sitting between them. The CDR3 DNA follows: TGTGCCAGCAGCCCTTCCGTCGGGGGAAATGAAAAACTGTTTTTT. It encodes CASSPSVGGNEKLFF.